This entry describes one TCR beta chain. Enrollment shut out patients with autoimmune disease history or systemic immunosuppression. The sample comes from a study of OX40 agonist ivuxolimab in advanced cancers. Study summary: Recorded diagnoses for dose-escalation patients were hepatocellular carcinoma, melanoma, renal cell or head and neck cancer. Those enrolled were 80% to 85% male, with a mean age of 60 years and ages from about 20 to 80.

Profiled with immunoSEQ multiplex PCR; TCRdb holds only in-frame clones, not every one. The table includes approximately 58,000 clones, approximately 81% detected once. Germline assignment: CDR1 ENHRY and CDR2 SYGVKD. CDR3 size: 16 residues. With 2 bases clipped from V and 4 bases from J, the junction kept 8 bases outside the gene matches. The material was CD4+ or CD8+ T cells sorted from blood, obtained in a trial of the OX40 agonist ivuxolimab. The TCR was taken from an adult with an advanced solid tumor such as melanoma, head and neck, liver or kidney cancer. This chain uses TRBV10-3 with TRBJ1-2, with TRBD1 matching over 9 bases. Written as DNA, the CDR3 is TGTGCCATCAGTGAGGGGACAGGGATTGTTGGCTATGGCTACACCTTC. Translating it yields CAISEGTGIVGYGYTF.